The source of this TCR beta chain is a study of CD8+ T cells in alopecia areata. Overall study: Treated individuals took tofacitinib by mouth, 5 to 10 mg twice daily. Treatment with tofacitinib (6 to 18 months) was followed by 6 months off drug.

Reverse transcribed after extraction, RNA yielded cDNA as the sequencing template. This table comes from immunoSEQ multiplex PCR, and its TCRdb copy is limited to in-frame clones, with some not included. The table includes under 250,000 clones, about three fifths detected once. CDR3 length: 19 amino acids. Germline V CDR1 and CDR2: SGHDN, FVKESK. V was clipped by 3 bases and J by 4 bases; unmatched bases: 7. V gene TRBV14 combines with J gene TRBJ2-6; 15 bases agree with TRBD2. This TCR was recovered from a human donor with alopecia areata. This sample comprised CD4+ T cells sorted from blood, obtained at week 0. This chain's CDR3 is CASSHGLAGGPVGANVLTF. The CDR3, as DNA: TGTGCCAGCAGCCACGGACTAGCGGGGGGGCCGGTCGGGGCCAACGTCCTGACTTTC.